The present entry profiles one TCR beta chain with its context. Antigen: not known. Since all of the isolated RNA was reverse transcribed, expressed TCRB transcripts were what got sequenced. Profiling relied on immunoSEQ multiplex PCR, and the TCRdb table lists in-frame clones only, not all of them. The data show roughly 700,000 clones, around an eighth seen once. Blood was collected once per donor into heparin, averaging about 0.12 L. This entry belongs to a study of beta chain features in type 1 diabetes. Study results and limitations: The study found that naive, central memory and Treg TCRB repertoires appeared more similar in patients than in healthy donors. Diminished insertions and augmented deletions at VDJ junctions characterized type 1 diabetes patients. There was a moderate but significant shortening of TCRB CDR3s in all four CD4+ subsets of Type 1 diabetes patients.

Trimming pared 1 base from V and 3 bases from J, leaving 7 bases between. The germline CDR1 and CDR2 sequences are LNHDA and SQIVND (reference sequence). The CDR3 contains 13 residues. The chain links TRBV19 to TRBJ2-7; unclear D gene. Sequences were obtained from naive CD4+ T cells from blood. The clonotype comes from a man between 18 and 29 years old with type 1 diabetes. DNA for the CDR3: TGTGCCAGTAGTATAGGTTTGGGCTACGAGCAGTACTTC. Residues: CASSIGLGYEQYF.